These 20 T cell receptor beta chains share one sample of origin, sequenced in a study of T cells after yellow fever vaccination. TCRdb ran MiXCR on the 5' RACE reads and lists one entry per CDR3 protein. The sample carries 300,000 or so distinct CDR3 sequences, 10% to 15% recorded once. The input for sequencing was CD4+ T cells sorted from PBMCs, taken 45 days after the yellow fever booster vaccination. The receptors originated from a man aged 25 to 45 who received the YFV17D yellow fever vaccine.

DNA for the CDR3: TGCGCCAGCAGCCAGGGTGGACTAGCGGGAGGGCCCTACGAGCAGTACTTC. Translating gives CASSQGGLAGGPYEQYF. V and J are TRBV4-3 and TRBJ2-7; 15 nucleotides agree with TRBD2. The germline V gene has CDR1 LGHNA and CDR2 YSLEER. This CDR3 comprises 17 residues. The V and J ends lost 3 bases and 2 bases, in that order; junction bases with no gene match: 5.

Concerning this clonotype itself: At one of its ends the junction is not consistent with the germline gene, which may arise from a read error. The chain combines TRBV4-2 with TRBJ2-7; TRBD2 matches at 11 bases. CDR1 and CDR2 (germline): LGHNA, YNFKEQ. This CDR3 region has 17 residues. The CDR3 region has the DNA TGTGCCATCAGCCCGAACTTAGCGGGAGGGAATATATACGAGCAGTACTTC. It yields the protein CAISPNLAGGNIYEQYF.

V is TRBV5-1 and J is TRBJ2-3, with D perhaps TRBD1 (5 bases). Looked up from germline, CDR1 is SGHRS and CDR2 is YFSETQ. The CDR3 has 15 residues. The V gene lost 4 bases and the J gene lost 6 bases, with 18 bases spanning the gap. DNA for the CDR3: TGCGCCAGCAGCCAGACAGTCCAGGCGACGGATACGCAGTATTTT. Its translation: CASSQTVQATDTQYF.

This clonotype showed up just a few times. The chain joins TRBV19 to TRBJ1-5; TRBD1 might be the D (6 bases). CDR3 length: 16 residues. V lost 8 bases to trimming and J lost 6 bases, with 23 bases between them. Germline V lookup: CDR1 LNHDA, CDR2 SQIVND (reference sequence). CDR3 region: CASSIEGDLRAQPQHF. CDR3 nucleotides: TGTGCCAGTTCCATAGAGGGGGACCTACGGGCTCAGCCCCAGCATTTT.

The chain links TRBV27 to TRBJ2-6; 7 bases line up with TRBD1. Looked up from germline, CDR1 is MNHEY and CDR2 is SMNVEV (reference sequence). V was pared by 7 bases and J by 0 bases, with 6 bases of the junction left unmatched. This CDR3 has 16 residues. The CDR3 is CASTLGGNSGANVLTF. As DNA, the CDR3 is TGTGCCAGCACCTTAGGGGGCAACTCTGGGGCCAACGTCCTGACTTTC.

This clonotype was seen at least ten times. V usage is TRBV7-9 and J usage is TRBJ2-1; 11 bases are shared with TRBD2. Looked up from germline, CDR1 is SEHNR and CDR2 is FQNEAQ (reference sequence). CDR3 length: 15 residues. V lost 4 bases to trimming and J lost 3 bases; unmatched junction nucleotides: 2. DNA for the CDR3: TGTGCCAGCAGCTCCCTAGCGGGAGGCTACAATGAGCAGTTCTTC. Encoded protein: CASSSLAGGYNEQFF.

The table lists this clonotype with a few counts. This chain uses TRBV9 with TRBJ1-5; TRBD1 matches at 10 bases. J gave up 3 bases and V 5 bases, and 5 bases lay outside the gene matches. Germline-derived CDR1 and CDR2 are SGDLS and YYNGEE. This CDR3 contains 15 residues. The CDR3 region has the DNA TGTGCCAGCAGTGAGGGACAGGGGTTCAATCAGCCCCAGCATTTT. It translates to CASSEGQGFNQPQHF.

This clonotype was observed a handful of times. The V gene is TRBV7-9, the J gene TRBJ1-1; 9 nucleotides match TRBD1. Germline values: CDR1 SEHNR, CDR2 FQNEAQ (reference sequence). The trim removed 3 bases at V and 8 bases at J, leaving 7 bases unmatched. CDR3 length: 14 residues. Here the CDR3 DNA reads TGTGCCAGCAGCTTGTTACAGGGGGCTGGGGAAGCTTTCTTT. This sequence encodes CASSLLQGAGEAFF.

This chain joins TRBV9 and TRBJ2-1; 8 bases are shared with TRBD2. Germline CDR1 and CDR2: SGDLS and YYNGEE. The CDR3 runs 15 residues. V lost 0 bases and J lost 3; bases outside the gene matches: 2. The CDR3 spells CASSVAGGGYNEQFF. The DNA for the CDR3 is TGTGCCAGCAGCGTAGCGGGAGGGGGCTACAATGAGCAGTTCTTC.

The sample holds many counts of this clonotype. The V call is TRBV12-3 or TRBV12-4, the J call TRBJ1-2; 7 bases align to TRBD1. This CDR3 has 15 amino acids. With V trimmed by 5 bases and J by 5 bases, 11 bases remained unmatched. In DNA, the CDR3 is TGTGCCAGCAGTGCCCGACAGGGAGGAAGATATGGCTACACCTTC. Translating it yields CASSARQGGRYGYTF.

This clonotype was seen a few times. The chain employs TRBV11-2 and TRBJ2-1; 8 positions match TRBD2. The V and J ends lost 5 bases and 6 bases, in that order; junction bases with no gene match: 9. The CDR3 is 15 residues long. Germline values: CDR1 SGHAT, CDR2 FQNNGV. The CDR3 sequence: CASSPGGGLVNEQFF. The CDR3 coding sequence is TGTGCCAGCAGCCCCGGAGGGGGACTAGTCAATGAGCAGTTCTTC.

Here the CDR3 reads CSVEDLRTYEQYF. In nucleotides, the CDR3 is TGCAGCGTTGAAGATCTCAGGACCTACGAGCAGTACTTC. J is TRBJ2-7 and V is TRBV29-1; D not certain. The CDR3 totals 13 residues. Trimming shortened V by 0 bases and J by 2 bases, and 8 bases separated the two germline ends. Germline assignment: CDR1 SQVTM and CDR2 ANQGSEA.

The chain joins TRBV7-8 to TRBJ1-5; 11 bases align to TRBD1. CDR1 is SGHVS, CDR2 FQNEAQ, per germline. Germline trimming cut 5 bases from V and 1 base from J; bases unmatched to any gene: 10. The CDR3 sequence is 18 residues long. The CDR3, as DNA: TGTGCCAGCAGCAAGGGACAGGGGGTTGGGGGAAGCAATCAGCCCCAGCATTTT. It codes for CASSKGQGVGGSNQPQHF.

To note about this clonotype: One end of the junction fails to match germline, which may point to a read error. The V gene is TRBV24-1, the J gene TRBJ2-2; weak D call: TRBD2 (5 bases). This CDR3 has 15 residues. Looked up from germline, CDR1 is KGHDR and CDR2 is SFDVKD. CDR3 DNA: TGTGCCACCAGTCGGGGAGACCTGAACTCCGGGGAGCTGTTTTTT. It yields the protein CATSRGDLNSGELFF.

This chain uses TRBV4-3 with TRBJ1-6, with 8 nucleotides matching TRBD1. In germline, CDR1 is LGHNA, CDR2 YSLEER. The CDR3 totals 15 residues. The junction had 5 bases not matched to a gene; V was cut back by 0 bases and J by 10 bases. The DNA for the CDR3 is TGCGCCAGCAGCCAAGAAGGACAGGGAGGATCACCCCTCCACTTT. Its protein product is CASSQEGQGGSPLHF.

The V and J genes are TRBV12-3 or TRBV12-4 and TRBJ1-2, with 10 bases that match TRBD1. The V and J ends lost 8 bases and 7 bases, in that order; junction bases with no gene match: 4. The CDR3 has 12 residues. The CDR3 nucleotides are TGTGCCAGCCGGACAGGGGGTGGTGGCTACACCTTC. Residues: CASRTGGGGYTF.

This chain's CDR3 is CASFKPGAENTGELFF. Written as DNA, the CDR3 is TGCGCCAGCTTTAAACCGGGAGCGGAAAACACCGGGGAGCTGTTTTTT. The chain uses TRBV5-1 and TRBJ2-2; D possibly corresponds to TRBD2 (6 bases). CDR1 is SGHRS and CDR2 is YFSETQ in the germline V gene. V dropped 7 bases and J dropped 2 bases, with 18 bases sitting between them. The CDR3 loop spans 16 amino acids.

The genes are TRBV18 and TRBJ2-7, with 9 bases identical to TRBD1. CDR1 and CDR2 from the germline V gene are KGHSH and LQKENI. The CDR3 consists of 15 residues. V was clipped by 4 bases and J by 3 bases; unmatched bases: 7. CDR3 sequence reads: CASSQPGQGIYEQYF. As DNA, the CDR3 is TGTGCCAGCTCACAACCGGGACAGGGAATCTACGAGCAGTACTTC.

The chain combines TRBV4-3 with TRBJ2-1; perhaps TRBD1 as D (6 bases). V was shortened by 1 base and J by 10 bases, with 17 bases between the two germline ends. Germline loops: CDR1 LGHNA, CDR2 YSLEER. This CDR3 comprises 15 residues. CDR3 sequence: CASSQVGTLEGEQFF. The CDR3 DNA follows: TGCGCCAGCAGCCAAGTTGGGACACTCGAAGGGGAGCAGTTCTTC.

There are a few counts of this clonotype. This sequence joins TRBV28 and TRBJ2-2; 9 nucleotides align to TRBD1. Trimming at V came to 7 bases and at J to 4 bases, leaving 1 base not matched to a gene. CDR3 length equals 13 residues. The V gene's germline CDR1 is MDHEN and CDR2 SYDVKM. This CDR3 is CASKTGGTGELFF. The CDR3 nucleotides read TGTGCCAGCAAGACAGGGGGCACCGGGGAGCTGTTTTTT.